This T cell receptor (beta chain) was captured in a study of CD8 T cells in Susac syndrome (dated by TCRdb to about 2019). Notes on the research overall: The study used repertoire sequencing to test whether antigen drove CD8+ T cell activation and differentiation in Susac syndrome. Points the paper makes about the study in general: The TCR sequencing and HLA analysis was acknowledged to have included a relatively small number of individuals.

Details on this clonotype: Its antigen target is currently unknown. The record has no base qualities; no much larger clone is one base away.

RNA was extracted with the RNeasy kit and roughly 0.5 to 1 ug was reverse transcribed using random hexamers. TCR beta CDR3 regions were amplified with the immunoSEQ multiplex PCR assay covering 54 Vbeta and 13 Jbeta segments. PCR amplification bias was corrected using a synthetic template baseline for primer optimization and computational correction. As for the authors' bioinformatics: Reads were annotated to V, D and J genes per IMGT and analyzed with immunoSEQ Analyzer, keeping only productive sequences. Clonality was computed as one minus Shannon entropy normalized by log2 of the number of productive unique sequences. Public and private clones were assessed among the 100 most prevalent clones of each patient and control. Clones were defined as Susac-specific if absent from the healthy and MS cohorts, from around 1,000 published viral clones and from other ImmuneACCESS disease sequences. TCRdb cleaned the public reads at Q25 with fastp, built clones with MiXCR and kept in-frame beta chains. Entries that share a CDR3 protein sequence are merged under the most common genes and DNA. TCRdb, not the authors, supplied the V and J calls. The sample records approximately 150,000 distinct CDR3 sequences, around 93% of which are singletons. Of the sample, around 0.097% falls within the top ten clones.

Peripheral blood CD8+ and CD4+ T cells from healthy donors, Susac syndrome patients and multiple sclerosis patients were profiled using high-throughput TCR beta sequencing. Multiple sclerosis controls were treatment-naive patients with stable or active relapsing-remitting disease fulfilling revised McDonald criteria. CD8+ TEMRA cells were enriched by FACS, while bulk CD8+ and CD4+ T cells were purified by magnetic negative isolation. Blood was collected in EDTA tubes and processed within 24 hours, with PBMCs isolated through density gradient centrifugation. PBMCs intended for TCR sequencing were cryopreserved in liquid nitrogen and thawed later in a water bath at 37 degrees C. Purity of sorted or isolated CD4+, CD8+ and CD8+ TEMRA cells was at least 90%. The sequence came from a human donor with multiple sclerosis. Sequenced: CD4+ T cells from PBMCs.

CDR3 sequence: CASSLVSGAGEKLFF. The nucleotides are TGTGCCAGCAGCTTAGTCTCAGGGGCAGGTGAAAAACTGTTTTTT. The rearrangement joined TRBV7-2 to TRBJ1-4; TRBD1 could be the D gene, as 6 bases match. CDR1 and CDR2, per the germline V gene, are SGHTA and FQGNSA. The CDR3 runs 15 amino acids, cysteine and phenylalanine included. Only the CDR3 DNA stays, 45 bases, in frame from base 1. V and J lose 1 base and 7 bases, and a span of 13 bases separates them.